The rows below give T cell receptor beta chains drawn from one sample of a study of CD8+ T cells in alopecia areata. The protocol was immunoSEQ multiplex PCR, while the TCRdb copy is restricted to in-frame clones and leaves out a portion. The sample records around 140,000 clones, around 51% being singletons. Sequencing was performed on CD4+ T cells sorted from blood, taken at week 0. The receptors originated from a human donor with alopecia areata. The CDR3 runs from the conserved cysteine through the conserved F or W. The D gene is left open where the match is weak. The size entry is marked missing in some rows and otherwise reads once, few, many or a size class.

v_call: TRBV27
d_call: .
clone_size: .
j_call: TRBJ2-7
cdr3_aa: CASSPPGYEQYF
cdr3_nt: TGTGCCAGCAGCCCTCCCGGCTACGAGCAGTACTTC

v_call: TRBV9
d_call: .
clone_size: .
j_call: TRBJ2-1
cdr3_aa: CASSVGVGGSSYNEQFF
cdr3_nt: TGTGCCAGCAGCGTAGGGGTAGGGGGGTCATCCTACAATGAGCAGTTCTTC

v_call: TRBV9
d_call: TRBD2
clone_size: .
j_call: TRBJ2-7
cdr3_aa: CASSGLAGASEQYF
cdr3_nt: TGTGCCAGCAGCGGACTAGCGGGAGCTAGCGAGCAGTACTTC

v_call: TRBV30
d_call: .
clone_size: few
j_call: TRBJ1-1
cdr3_aa: CACNRANTEAFF
cdr3_nt: TGTGCCTGTAACAGGGCTAACACTGAAGCTTTCTTT

v_call: TRBV11-2
d_call: .
clone_size: .
j_call: TRBJ1-3
cdr3_aa: CASRSEYSGNTIYF
cdr3_nt: TGTGCCAGCAGATCAGAGTACTCTGGAAACACCATATATTTT

v_call: TRBV7-2
d_call: TRBD2
clone_size: few
j_call: TRBJ2-5
cdr3_aa: CASSLRGYRSSGTRETQYF
cdr3_nt: TGTGCCAGCAGCTTACGCGGGTATCGGAGTAGCGGGACGAGGGAGACCCAGTACTTC

v_call: TRBV6-5
d_call: .
clone_size: .
j_call: TRBJ1-3
cdr3_aa: CASSESISGNTIYF
cdr3_nt: TGTGCCAGCAGTGAATCGATCTCTGGAAACACCATATATTTT

v_call: TRBV6-6
d_call: .
clone_size: .
j_call: TRBJ2-3
cdr3_aa: CASSPSLGTQYF
cdr3_nt: TGTGCCAGCAGCCCCTCGCTGGGTACGCAGTATTTT

v_call: TRBV29-1
d_call: .
clone_size: .
j_call: TRBJ2-3
cdr3_aa: CSVARGDTDTQYF
cdr3_nt: TGCAGCGTCGCCAGGGGGGACACAGATACGCAGTATTTT

v_call: TRBV28
d_call: .
clone_size: .
j_call: TRBJ1-5
cdr3_aa: CASSLGGRYQPQHF
cdr3_nt: TGTGCCAGCAGTTTAGGGGGGAGGTATCAGCCCCAGCATTTT

v_call: TRBV29-1
d_call: TRBD2
clone_size: many
j_call: TRBJ2-3
cdr3_aa: CSVKAGGTDTQYF
cdr3_nt: TGCAGCGTGAAAGCGGGAGGCACAGATACGCAGTATTTT

v_call: TRBV5-4
d_call: .
clone_size: .
j_call: TRBJ2-5
cdr3_aa: CASSFPGETQYF
cdr3_nt: TGTGCCAGCAGCTTCCCGGGAGAGACCCAGTACTTC

v_call: TRBV29-1
d_call: .
clone_size: .
j_call: TRBJ1-1
cdr3_aa: CSASGPLEAFF
cdr3_nt: TGCAGCGCTTCTGGCCCCCTTGAAGCTTTCTTT

v_call: TRBV19
d_call: .
clone_size: .
j_call: TRBJ1-1
cdr3_aa: CASSIKGNTEAFF
cdr3_nt: TGTGCCAGTAGTATAAAAGGGAACACTGAAGCTTTCTTT

v_call: TRBV4-1
d_call: .
clone_size: few
j_call: TRBJ2-1
cdr3_aa: CASSQAAGVYNEQFF
cdr3_nt: TGCGCCAGCAGCCAGGCCGCGGGTGTGTACAATGAGCAGTTCTTC

v_call: TRBV19
d_call: TRBD2
clone_size: .
j_call: TRBJ2-5
cdr3_aa: CASSMSSGMTQYF
cdr3_nt: TGTGCCAGTAGTATGTCCAGCGGGATGACCCAGTACTTC

v_call: TRBV13
d_call: .
clone_size: .
j_call: TRBJ2-1
cdr3_aa: CASSTEVGGEQFF
cdr3_nt: TGTGCCAGCAGCACTGAGGTGGGTGGTGAGCAGTTCTTC

v_call: TRBV30
d_call: .
clone_size: .
j_call: TRBJ1-2
cdr3_aa: CAWSAGVSGYTF
cdr3_nt: TGTGCCTGGAGTGCTGGGGTGAGTGGCTACACCTTC

v_call: TRBV11-2
d_call: .
clone_size: many
j_call: TRBJ2-7
cdr3_aa: CASSFTLEPYEQYF
cdr3_nt: TGTGCCAGCAGCTTCACATTAGAGCCCTACGAGCAGTACTTC

v_call: TRBV5-1
d_call: .
clone_size: .
j_call: TRBJ2-6
cdr3_aa: CASDPRGPGANVLTF
cdr3_nt: TGCGCCAGCGATCCTAGGGGACCTGGGGCCAACGTCCTGACTTTC

v_call: TRBV29-1
d_call: .
clone_size: .
j_call: TRBJ2-3
cdr3_aa: CSVHRDFTDTQYF
cdr3_nt: TGCAGCGTCCACAGGGATTTTACAGATACGCAGTATTTT

v_call: TRBV30
d_call: TRBD1
clone_size: .
j_call: TRBJ2-7
cdr3_aa: CAWSTGVSYEQYF
cdr3_nt: TGTGCCTGGAGTACAGGGGTCTCCTACGAGCAGTACTTC